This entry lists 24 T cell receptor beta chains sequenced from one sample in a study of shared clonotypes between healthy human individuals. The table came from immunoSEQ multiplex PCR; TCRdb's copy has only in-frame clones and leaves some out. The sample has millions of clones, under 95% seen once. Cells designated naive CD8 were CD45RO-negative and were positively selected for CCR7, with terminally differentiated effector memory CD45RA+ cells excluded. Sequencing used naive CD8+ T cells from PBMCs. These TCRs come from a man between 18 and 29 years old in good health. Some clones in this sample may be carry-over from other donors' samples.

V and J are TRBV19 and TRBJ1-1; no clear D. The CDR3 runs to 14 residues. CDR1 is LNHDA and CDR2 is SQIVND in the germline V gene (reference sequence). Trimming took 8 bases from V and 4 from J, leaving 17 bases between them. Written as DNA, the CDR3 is TGTGCCAGTGGCTACGCCGGTGGAACCACTGAAGCTTTCTTT. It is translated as CASGYAGGTTEAFF. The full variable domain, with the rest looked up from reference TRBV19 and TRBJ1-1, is DGGITQSPKYLFRKEGQNVTLSCEQNLNHDAMYWYRQDPGQGLRLIYYSQIVNDFQKGDIAEGYSVSREKKESFPLTVTSAQKNPTAFYLCASGYAGGTTEAFFGQGTRLTVV.

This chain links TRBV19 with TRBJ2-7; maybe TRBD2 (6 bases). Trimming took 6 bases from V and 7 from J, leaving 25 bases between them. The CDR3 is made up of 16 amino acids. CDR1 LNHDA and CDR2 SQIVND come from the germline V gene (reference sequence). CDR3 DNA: TGTGCCAGTAGCCCTTCGGAGGGCTTAGCACGGTGGGAGCAGTACTTC. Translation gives CASSPSEGLARWEQYF.

The CDR3 protein is CASSFPTGGLMDEQYF. In nucleotides, the CDR3 is TGTGCCAGCAGCTTCCCGACAGGGGGCCTGATGGACGAGCAGTACTTC. The V call is TRBV11-2, the J call TRBJ2-7, with TRBD1 matching 10 bases. CDR3 length equals 16 residues. V lost 3 bases, J lost 5 bases, and 10 bases stayed unmatched. Germline-derived CDR1 and CDR2 are SGHAT and FQNNGV.

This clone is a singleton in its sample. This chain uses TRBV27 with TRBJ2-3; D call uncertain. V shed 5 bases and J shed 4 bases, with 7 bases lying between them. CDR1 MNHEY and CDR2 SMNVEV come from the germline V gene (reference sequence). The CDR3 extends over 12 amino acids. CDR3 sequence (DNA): TGTGCCAGCAGTACGAGGTCAGATACGCAGTATTTT. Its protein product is CASSTRSDTQYF.

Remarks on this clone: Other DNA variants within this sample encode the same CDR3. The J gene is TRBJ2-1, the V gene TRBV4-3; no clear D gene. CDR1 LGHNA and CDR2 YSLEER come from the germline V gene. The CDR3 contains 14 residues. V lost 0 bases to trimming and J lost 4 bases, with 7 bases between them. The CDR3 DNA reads TGCGCCAGCAGCCAAGATCTAGGGTACAATGAGCAGTTCTTC. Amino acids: CASSQDLGYNEQFF.

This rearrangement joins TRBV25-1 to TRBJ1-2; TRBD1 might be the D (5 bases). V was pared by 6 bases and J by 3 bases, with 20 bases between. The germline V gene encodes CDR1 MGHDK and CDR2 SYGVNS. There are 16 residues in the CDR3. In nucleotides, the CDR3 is TGTGCCAGCAGCATGAATTTCGGGGCACTTGACTATGGCTACACCTTC. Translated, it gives CASSMNFGALDYGYTF.

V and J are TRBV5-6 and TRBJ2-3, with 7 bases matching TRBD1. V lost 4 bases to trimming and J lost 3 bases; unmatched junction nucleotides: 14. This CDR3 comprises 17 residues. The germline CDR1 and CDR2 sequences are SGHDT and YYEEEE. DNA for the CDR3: TGTGCCAGCAGCCCGGGACAGCTAGACTATTTTACAGATACGCAGTATTTT. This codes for CASSPGQLDYFTDTQYF.

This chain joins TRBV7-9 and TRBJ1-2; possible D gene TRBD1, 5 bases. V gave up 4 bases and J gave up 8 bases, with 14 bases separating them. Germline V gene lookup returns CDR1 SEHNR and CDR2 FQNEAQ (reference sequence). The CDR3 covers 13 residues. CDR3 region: CASSSPGPWGYTF. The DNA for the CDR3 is TGTGCCAGCAGCTCACCAGGGCCTTGGGGCTACACCTTC.

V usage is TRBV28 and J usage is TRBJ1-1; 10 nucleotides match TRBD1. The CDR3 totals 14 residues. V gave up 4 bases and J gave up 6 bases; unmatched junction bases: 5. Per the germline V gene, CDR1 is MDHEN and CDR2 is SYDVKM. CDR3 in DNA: TGTGCCAGCAGTTCGGGACAGGGGTTGCCTGAAGCTTTCTTT. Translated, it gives CASSSGQGLPEAFF.

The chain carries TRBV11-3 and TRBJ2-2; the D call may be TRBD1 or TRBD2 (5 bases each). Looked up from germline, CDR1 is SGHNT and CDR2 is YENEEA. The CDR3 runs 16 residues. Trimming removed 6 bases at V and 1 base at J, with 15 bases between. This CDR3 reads CASRGLDGVNTGELFF. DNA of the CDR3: TGTGCCAGCAGGGGGCTAGACGGGGTGAACACCGGGGAGCTGTTTTTT.

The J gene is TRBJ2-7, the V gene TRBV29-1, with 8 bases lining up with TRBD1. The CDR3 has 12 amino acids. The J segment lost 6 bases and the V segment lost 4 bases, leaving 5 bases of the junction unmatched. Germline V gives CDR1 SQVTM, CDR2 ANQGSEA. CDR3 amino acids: CSVVTGVVEQYF. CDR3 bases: TGCAGCGTTGTGACAGGGGTTGTCGAGCAGTACTTC.

CDR3 residues: CASSLRVTGASSYEQYF. CDR3 coding DNA: TGTGCCAGCAGCTTGAGGGTGACAGGGGCCTCCTCCTACGAGCAGTACTTC. This chain links TRBV5-6 with TRBJ2-7; 8 bases match TRBD1. Germline CDR1 SGHDT, CDR2 YYEEEE. The V and J ends lost 1 base and 0 bases, in that order; junction bases with no gene match: 9. CDR3 size: 17 residues.

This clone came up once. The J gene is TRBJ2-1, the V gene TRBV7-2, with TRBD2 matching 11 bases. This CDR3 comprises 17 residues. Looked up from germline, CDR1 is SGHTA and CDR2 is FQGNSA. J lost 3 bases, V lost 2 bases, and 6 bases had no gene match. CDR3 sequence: CASSLWSGTSGYNEQFF. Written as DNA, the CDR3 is TGTGCCAGCAGCTTATGGTCAGGGACTAGCGGCTACAATGAGCAGTTCTTC.

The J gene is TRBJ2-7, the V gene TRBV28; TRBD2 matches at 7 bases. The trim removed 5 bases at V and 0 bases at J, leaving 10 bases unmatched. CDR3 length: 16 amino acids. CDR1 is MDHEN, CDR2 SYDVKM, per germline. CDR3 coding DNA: TGTGCCAGCAGTGGGTTGGGAGGGAGAAACTCCTACGAGCAGTACTTC. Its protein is CASSGLGGRNSYEQYF.

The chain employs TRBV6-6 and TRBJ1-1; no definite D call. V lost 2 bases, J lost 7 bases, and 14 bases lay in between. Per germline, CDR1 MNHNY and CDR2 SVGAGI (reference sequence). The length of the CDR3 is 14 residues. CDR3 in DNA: TGTGCCAGCAGTTACAGGGCTCCGGAGGGTGAAGCTTTCTTT. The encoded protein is CASSYRAPEGEAFF.

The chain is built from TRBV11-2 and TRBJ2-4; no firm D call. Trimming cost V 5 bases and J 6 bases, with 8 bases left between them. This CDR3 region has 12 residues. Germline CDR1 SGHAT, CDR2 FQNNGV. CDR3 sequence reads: CASSHGPNIQYF. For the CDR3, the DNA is TGTGCCAGCAGCCACGGACCAAACATTCAGTACTTC.

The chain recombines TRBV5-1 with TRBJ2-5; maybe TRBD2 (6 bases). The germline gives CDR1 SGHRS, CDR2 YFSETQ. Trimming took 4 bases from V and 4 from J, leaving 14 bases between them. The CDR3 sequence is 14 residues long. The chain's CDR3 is CASSPPGARETQYF. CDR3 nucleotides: TGCGCCAGCAGCCCTCCGGGAGCTCGAGAGACCCAGTACTTC.

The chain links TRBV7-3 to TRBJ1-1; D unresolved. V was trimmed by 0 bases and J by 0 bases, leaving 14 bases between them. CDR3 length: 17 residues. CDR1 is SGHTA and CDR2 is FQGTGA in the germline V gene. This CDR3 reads CASSLTARSSMNTEAFF. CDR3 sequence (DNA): TGTGCCAGCAGCTTAACGGCGAGGTCCTCCATGAACACTGAAGCTTTCTTT.

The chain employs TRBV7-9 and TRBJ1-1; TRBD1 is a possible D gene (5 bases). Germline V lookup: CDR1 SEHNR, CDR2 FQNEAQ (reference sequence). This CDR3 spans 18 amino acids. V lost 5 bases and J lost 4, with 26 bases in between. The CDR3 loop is CASSGGRTVEEGTTEAFF. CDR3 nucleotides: TGTGCCAGCAGCGGAGGAAGGACCGTAGAGGAGGGGACCACTGAAGCTTTCTTT.

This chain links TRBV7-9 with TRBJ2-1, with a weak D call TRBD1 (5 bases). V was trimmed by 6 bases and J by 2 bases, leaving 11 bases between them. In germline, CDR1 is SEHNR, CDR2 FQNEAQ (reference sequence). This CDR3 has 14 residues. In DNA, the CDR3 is TGTGCCAGCAGTTTCCAGGGTCCCTACAATGAGCAGTTCTTC. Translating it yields CASSFQGPYNEQFF.

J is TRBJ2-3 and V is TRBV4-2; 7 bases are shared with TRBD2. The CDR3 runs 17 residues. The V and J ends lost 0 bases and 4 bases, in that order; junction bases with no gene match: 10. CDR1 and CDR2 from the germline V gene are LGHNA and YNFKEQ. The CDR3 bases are TGTGCCAGCAGCCAAGATTCGGCGGGAGAGTTGGCAGATACGCAGTATTTT. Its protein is CASSQDSAGELADTQYF.

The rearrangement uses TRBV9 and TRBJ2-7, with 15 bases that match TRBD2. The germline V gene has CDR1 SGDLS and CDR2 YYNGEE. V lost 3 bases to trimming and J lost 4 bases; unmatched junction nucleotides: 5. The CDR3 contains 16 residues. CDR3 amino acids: CASSGTSGRGLYEQYF. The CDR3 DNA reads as TGTGCCAGCAGCGGGACTAGCGGGAGGGGTTTGTACGAGCAGTACTTC.

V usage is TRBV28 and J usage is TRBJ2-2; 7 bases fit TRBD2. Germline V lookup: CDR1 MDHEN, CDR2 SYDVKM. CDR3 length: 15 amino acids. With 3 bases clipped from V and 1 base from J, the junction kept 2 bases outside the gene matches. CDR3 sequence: CASSFERGNTGELFF. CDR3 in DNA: TGTGCCAGCAGTTTCGAGCGGGGGAACACCGGGGAGCTGTTTTTT.

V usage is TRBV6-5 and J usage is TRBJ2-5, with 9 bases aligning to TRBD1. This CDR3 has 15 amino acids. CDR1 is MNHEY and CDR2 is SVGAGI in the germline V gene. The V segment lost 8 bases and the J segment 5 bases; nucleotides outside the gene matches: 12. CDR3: CASQESGTGRETQYF. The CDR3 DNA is TGTGCCAGCCAAGAGTCAGGGACAGGGAGGGAGACCCAGTACTTC.